What follows are 32 T cell receptor beta chains derived from one specimen sequenced in a study of graft-versus-host responses after intestinal transplantation. Data came from immunoSEQ multiplex PCR; TCRdb stores just in-frame clones and leaves some out. The sample carries under 8,000 clones, roughly 97% recorded once. The input for sequencing was PBMCs, taken 23 days after intestinal transplant. The receptors stem from a human patient who received an intestinal transplant, so some T cells may come from the graft donor.

The chain recombines TRBV27 with TRBJ2-2, with D perhaps matching TRBD1 (6 bases). CDR1 is MNHEY and CDR2 is SMNVEV in the germline V gene (reference sequence). CDR3 length: 16 amino acids. Trimming stripped 2 bases from V and 3 bases from J, with 13 bases between. The CDR3, as DNA: TGTGCCAGCAGTTTAGGGACACATACACACACCGGGGAGCTGTTTTTT. This codes for CASSLGTHTHTGELFF.

V is TRBV19 and J is TRBJ2-7, with no clear D. Germline CDR1 reads LNHDA; CDR2 reads SQIVND (reference sequence). The germline V and J ends were trimmed by 5 bases and 3 bases, with 8 bases remaining between them. CDR3 length: 12 amino acids. Here the CDR3 DNA reads TGTGCCAGTAGTCCTGATTACTACGAGCAGTACTTC. Protein sequence: CASSPDYYEQYF.

This clone was picked up one time. The V call is TRBV4-1, the J call TRBJ2-1; 14 positions agree with TRBD2. The CDR3 runs to 16 residues. Trimming took 3 bases from V and 6 from J; bases not matched to a gene: 4. CDR1 MGHRA and CDR2 YSYEKL come from the germline V gene. This CDR3 is CASSQLGLAGGNEQFF. The CDR3 DNA is TGCGCCAGCAGCCAGCTAGGACTAGCGGGAGGCAATGAGCAGTTCTTC.

This chain connects TRBV30 to TRBJ2-7, with D perhaps matching TRBD1 or TRBD2 (6 bases each). The CDR3 contains 14 residues. The germline CDR1 and CDR2 sequences are GTSNPN and SVGIG (reference sequence). The germline V and J ends were trimmed by 2 bases and 10 bases, with 21 bases remaining between them. CDR3 sequence: CAWSLNLRGRRQYF. As DNA, the CDR3 is TGTGCCTGGAGTCTAAACCTCCGGGGGCGGCGTCAGTACTTC.

The chain joins TRBV6-5 to TRBJ2-3; maybe TRBD2 (5 bases). The CDR3 covers 14 residues. Trimming cost V 2 bases and J 2 bases, with 8 bases left between them. Germline V CDR1 and CDR2: MNHEY, SVGAGI. The CDR3 protein is CASSYEGATDTQYF. CDR3 DNA sequence: TGTGCCAGCAGTTACGAGGGAGCCACAGATACGCAGTATTTT.

This chain connects TRBV11-2 to TRBJ2-7; D call uncertain. Trimming took off 10 bases at V and 2 bases at J, with 18 bases between the two ends. Germline-derived CDR1 and CDR2 are SGHAT and FQNNGV. The length of the CDR3 is 14 residues. CDR3 loop: CATANPFDTYEQYF. CDR3 sequence (DNA): TGTGCCACCGCAAACCCTTTCGACACCTACGAGCAGTACTTC.

This clone has just one count. The V call is TRBV7-8, the J call TRBJ2-1; D might be TRBD2 (5 bases). CDR1 and CDR2 (germline): SGHVS, FQNEAQ. The CDR3 has 15 amino acids. The V gene lost 4 bases and the J gene lost 5 bases, with 15 bases spanning the gap. Written as DNA, the CDR3 is TGTGCCAGCAGCTCCGGGGTTTCCGAACACAATGAGCAGTTCTTC. Its translation is CASSSGVSEHNEQFF.

The chain links TRBV29-1 to TRBJ2-3; 11 nucleotides line up with TRBD2. Germline V gives CDR1 SQVTM, CDR2 ANQGSEA. CDR3 length: 15 amino acids. Losses at the gene ends were 7 bases for V and 5 bases for J; bases not matched to a gene: 11. The CDR3 nucleotides read TGCAGCGGTAAACTAACTAGCGGGGGACGAGATACGCAGTATTTT. Amino acid sequence: CSGKLTSGGRDTQYF.

The V and J genes are TRBV30 and TRBJ1-4; 7 positions agree with TRBD1. The ends lost 1 base at V and 7 bases at J; junction bases unmatched: 15. Germline V gene sequence: CDR1 GTSNPN, CDR2 SVGIG (reference sequence). This CDR3 comprises 17 residues. The CDR3 spells CAWSAGQFTTPSEKLFF. The CDR3 region has the DNA TGTGCCTGGAGTGCGGGACAGTTTACAACCCCGAGTGAAAAACTGTTTTTT.

J is TRBJ2-2 and V is TRBV2; D not resolved. CDR1 is SNHLY, CDR2 FYNNEI, per germline. The V end lost 4 bases, the J end lost 1 base, and 7 bases lay between the germline ends. The CDR3 length is 14 residues. CDR3 DNA sequence: TGTGCCAGCAGTGGGCAGATGAACACCGGGGAGCTGTTTTTT. Residues: CASSGQMNTGELFF.

The V call is TRBV6-6, the J call TRBJ2-5, with a weak D call TRBD1 (5 bases). Between the trimmed V and J ends, which lost 2 bases and 6 bases, there was a span of 16 bases. The CDR3 spans 15 residues. Germline V gene sequence: CDR1 MNHNY, CDR2 SVGAGI (reference sequence). CDR3 sequence (DNA): TGTGCCAGCAGTTACGAGCAGGGTTGGAGACAGACCCAGTACTTC. Amino acid sequence: CASSYEQGWRQTQYF.

The chain links TRBV11-2 to TRBJ2-7; possibly TRBD1 for D (5 bases). The CDR3 is made up of 13 amino acids. Germline V lookup: CDR1 SGHAT, CDR2 FQNNGV. With 2 bases removed from V and 6 bases from J, the gap between germline ends came to 11 bases. The CDR3 DNA sequence: TGTGCCAGCAGCTTATCAGGGTCGGTCGAGCAGTACTTC. It codes for CASSLSGSVEQYF.

The genes are TRBV6-1 and TRBJ1-1; 8 bases agree with TRBD1. This CDR3 is built from 12 residues. Germline assignment: CDR1 MNHNS and CDR2 SASEGT. CDR3 residues: CVTGTGITEAFF. CDR3 DNA: TGTGTAACCGGGACAGGCATAACTGAAGCTTTCTTT.

The genes are TRBV28 and TRBJ2-7; D uncertain. Deletions cut 3 bases from V and 4 bases from J, with 7 bases between. The CDR3 has 12 amino acids. From germline, CDR1 is MDHEN and CDR2 SYDVKM. This CDR3 is CASSLKPYEQYF. CDR3 sequence (DNA): TGTGCCAGCAGTTTGAAGCCATACGAGCAGTACTTC.

The table lists this clone with a count of one. V gene TRBV18 combines with J gene TRBJ2-3; 13 bases are a match to TRBD2. The germline V gene has CDR1 KGHSH and CDR2 LQKENI. The J segment lost 5 bases and the V segment lost 4 bases, leaving 6 bases of the junction unmatched. This CDR3 is built from 16 residues. CDR3 in DNA: TGTGCCAGCTCACTAGGACTAGCGGGAGATGAAGATACGCAGTATTTT. Translation gives CASSLGLAGDEDTQYF.

This chain joins TRBV7-9 and TRBJ2-1; 9 positions match TRBD1. Trimming took 0 bases from V and 4 from J; bases not matched to a gene: 4. The germline CDR1 and CDR2 sequences are SEHNR and FQNEAQ (reference sequence). The CDR3 runs 16 residues. The chain's CDR3 is CASSLATGGLYNEQFF. The DNA for the CDR3 is TGTGCCAGCAGCTTAGCTACAGGGGGCCTTTACAATGAGCAGTTCTTC.

V gene TRBV4-1 combines with J gene TRBJ2-4; perhaps D is TRBD1 or TRBD2 (6 bases each). Per the germline V gene, CDR1 is MGHRA and CDR2 is YSYEKL. The ends were cut back, 4 bases at V and 14 bases at J, with 15 bases in the middle. The CDR3 consists of 12 residues. The CDR3 nucleotides read TGCGCCAGCAGCCGGGATCGGGGGACAAAGTACTTC. It translates to CASSRDRGTKYF.

V gene TRBV5-4 combines with J gene TRBJ1-3; no definite D call. Trimming took off 0 bases at V and 2 bases at J, with 6 bases between the two ends. The CDR3 length is 14 residues. Germline loops: CDR1 SGHNT, CDR2 YYREEE (reference sequence). As DNA, the CDR3 is TGTGCCAGCAGCTTGGTCGAGGCTGGAAACACCATATATTTT. Its protein is CASSLVEAGNTIYF.

This clone was seen a single time. The chain couples TRBV5-1 to TRBJ2-4; D is uncertain. V was pared by 0 bases and J by 2 bases, with 9 bases between. CDR3 length equals 15 residues. Germline V gene data show CDR1 as SGHRS and CDR2 as YFSETQ. The CDR3 bases are TGCGCCAGCAGCTTGGCGGCCTTTCCCAAAAACATTCAGTACTTC. Amino acid sequence: CASSLAAFPKNIQYF. The full variable domain, rest sourced from reference TRBV5-1 and TRBJ2-4, is KAGVTQTPRYLIKTRGQQVTLSCSPISGHRSVSWYQQTPGQGLQFLFEYFSETQRNKGNFPGRFSGRQFSNSRSEMNVSTLELGDSALYLCASSLAAFPKNIQYFGAGTRLSVL.

The rearrangement uses TRBV19 and TRBJ2-1; possibly TRBD2 for D (5 bases). V lost 3 bases and J lost 6, with 15 bases in between. Germline CDR1 LNHDA, CDR2 SQIVND (reference sequence). This CDR3 region has 15 residues. The CDR3 is CASSIGQPSFNEQFF. The CDR3 DNA reads as TGTGCCAGTAGTATCGGCCAGCCTAGCTTCAATGAGCAGTTCTTC.

The V and J genes are TRBV6-5 and TRBJ1-2; D is undetermined. CDR1 is MNHEY and CDR2 is SVGAGI in the germline V gene. The V end was cut by 8 bases, the J end by 0 bases, with 10 bases between. The CDR3 length is 13 residues. The DNA for the CDR3 is TGTGCCAGCGGGCCACGCTCTAACTATGGCTACACCTTC. Encoded protein: CASGPRSNYGYTF.

This chain links TRBV6-4 with TRBJ2-2; D gene ambiguous. Germline loops: CDR1 MRHNA, CDR2 SNTAGT. CDR3 length equals 13 residues. Trimming removed 6 bases at V and 1 base at J, with 6 bases between. CDR3 in DNA: TGTGCCAGCAGCCCGGAGAACACCGGGGAGCTGTTTTTT. Amino acids: CASSPENTGELFF.

This chain links TRBV4-1 with TRBJ2-1; TRBD2 matches 8 bases. The V segment lost 5 bases and the J segment 4 bases; nucleotides outside the gene matches: 13. The germline gives CDR1 MGHRA, CDR2 YSYEKL. The CDR3 is 17 residues long. The DNA for the CDR3 is TGCGCCAGCAGCAGGGGCGTGGGAAGCGGGGGTTACAATGAGCAGTTCTTC. This encodes CASSRGVGSGGYNEQFF.

This rearrangement joins TRBV5-1 to TRBJ2-2, with 7 bases aligning to TRBD2. V gave up 4 bases and J gave up 3 bases; unmatched junction bases: 3. CDR3 length equals 14 residues. From germline, CDR1 is SGHRS and CDR2 YFSETQ. CDR3 nucleotides: TGCGCCAGCAGCGGGAGGGGATACACCGGGGAGCTGTTTTTT. The encoded protein is CASSGRGYTGELFF.

This clone was seen once. The gene calls are TRBV7-3 and TRBJ2-6; D not certain. With 0 bases removed from V and 2 bases from J, the gap between germline ends came to 8 bases. Germline V CDR1 and CDR2: SGHTA, FQGTGA. The CDR3 has 16 amino acids. CDR3 DNA: TGTGCCAGCAGCTTAACAGCAGCGCCTGGGGCCAACGTCCTGACTTTC. Translating it yields CASSLTAAPGANVLTF.

The V gene is TRBV6-5, the J gene TRBJ1-6; D remains unclear. V was shortened by 2 bases and J by 8 bases, with 10 bases between the two germline ends. The CDR3 sequence is 14 residues long. Germline CDR1 and CDR2: MNHEY and SVGAGI. As DNA, the CDR3 is TGTGCCAGCAGTTACCTCGCGAATGATTCACCCCTCCACTTT. It translates to CASSYLANDSPLHF.

On this clone: At one end, the junction sequence differs from germline, possibly due to a read error. V gene TRBV5-6 combines with J gene TRBJ1-3; no firm D call. There are 11 residues in the CDR3. CDR1 and CDR2 (germline): SGHDT, YYEEEE. The CDR3 sequence is CTSSFGNTIYF. In nucleotides, the CDR3 is TGTACCAGCAGCTTCGGAAACACCATATATTTT.

The rearrangement uses TRBV6-1 and TRBJ1-3; D is ambiguous. V was trimmed by 6 bases and J by 0 bases, leaving 12 bases between them. The V gene's germline CDR1 is MNHNS and CDR2 SASEGT. The CDR3 runs 15 residues. The chain's CDR3 is CASSAYDISGNTIYF. The CDR3 nucleotides read TGTGCCAGCAGCGCTTACGACATCTCTGGAAACACCATATATTTT.

Remarks on this clone: One end of the junction is discordant with germline, which a read error may explain. The CDR3 loop is CASSPDPQSSYEQYF. The CDR3 nucleotides read TGTGCTAGCAGCCCGGATCCTCAGAGCTCCTACGAGCAGTACTTC. The V call is TRBV7-7, the J call TRBJ2-7; D gene uncertain. This CDR3 contains 15 residues. In germline, CDR1 is SSHAT, CDR2 FNYEAQ (reference sequence).

The V gene is TRBV7-8, the J gene TRBJ2-2; 9 positions agree with TRBD1. V trimming: 5 bases; J trimming: 7 bases; junction bases outside the gene matches: 8. Germline V gene sequence: CDR1 SGHVS, CDR2 FQNEAQ. The CDR3 has 15 amino acids. The DNA of the CDR3 is TGTGCCAGCAGCGCCCGACAGGGGGTGGGCGGGGAGCTGTTTTTT. Translating it yields CASSARQGVGGELFF.

This sequence joins TRBV6-6 and TRBJ1-5; D remains unclear. CDR3 size: 8 residues. V was clipped by 10 bases and J by 11 bases, with 6 bases between them. Germline CDR1 MNHNY, CDR2 SVGAGI (reference sequence). CDR3 sequence reads: CATRTQHF. As DNA, the CDR3 is TGTGCCACAAGAACCCAGCATTTT.

The chain combines TRBV5-4 with TRBJ2-3, with 9 bases lining up with TRBD2. Germline CDR1 SGHNT, CDR2 YYREEE (reference sequence). The CDR3 runs to 17 residues. V gave up 4 bases and J gave up 5 bases; unmatched junction bases: 14. CDR3 sequence (DNA): TGTGCCAGCAGCCCGGGACTAGCTTCACGTAGGGGAGATACGCAGTATTTT. As protein: CASSPGLASRRGDTQYF. Using reference TRBV5-4 and TRBJ2-3 for the parts outside the CDR3, the full variable domain is ETGVTQSPTHLIKTRGQQVTLRCSSQSGHNTVSWYQQALGQGPQFIFQYYREEENGRGNFPPRFSGLQFPNYSSELNVNALELDDSALYLCASSPGLASRRGDTQYFGPGTRLTVL.